This T cell receptor (beta chain) is drawn from a study of shared clonotypes between healthy human individuals. The overall study: Samples came from a couple of female and a few male donors aged 18 to 49. General study points: Despite large depth, rarefaction showed incomplete sorted-subset sequencing.

Points on this clone: Its specificity is not known.

Germline-derived CDR1 and CDR2 are SGHRS and YFSETQ. Germline trimming cut 4 bases from V and 6 bases from J; bases unmatched to any gene: 3. The CDR3 covers 13 residues. Sorted subsets were amplified in replicate PCRs using 150 to 250 ng DNA, about 30,000 T cell genomes. Clones were read by immunoSEQ multiplex PCR, and TCRdb kept only the in-frame ones, dropping some. The sample has 700,000 or so clones; 55% to 75% are singletons. This TCR derives from a woman in her thirties in good health. Sequencing input: memory CD4+ T cells sorted from blood. The subset was: CD45RA-negative fraction. The chain carries TRBV5-1 and TRBJ2-7; 11 positions match TRBD2. In nucleotides, the CDR3 is TGCGCCAGCAGCCCGGGACTAGCGGCCGAGCAGTACTTC. Its protein product is CASSPGLAAEQYF.